These 10 T cell receptor beta chains were all obtained from the same sample, sequenced in a study of shared clonotypes between healthy human individuals. The repertoire was sequenced with immunoSEQ multiplex PCR; TCRdb's copy has only in-frame clones and lacks some. This table holds 2 million to 3 million clones, 80% to 95% found once. Material for sequencing was naive CD4+ T cells from PBMCs. The subset is: CD45RA+ positively selected. The receptors stem from a man aged 18-30 years in good health. Some clones in this sample may be carry-over from other donors' samples.

V is TRBV2 and J is TRBJ1-4; no definite D call. CDR1 and CDR2 from the germline V gene are SNHLY and FYNNEI. The CDR3 spans 15 residues. V was clipped by 2 bases and J by 0 bases, with 7 bases between them. The CDR3, as DNA: TGTGCCAGCAGTGAACCCCTCACAACTAATGAAAAACTGTTTTTT. Translated: CASSEPLTTNEKLFF.

This clone was recorded only once. This chain connects TRBV28 to TRBJ1-5; TRBD1 aligns across 8 bases. CDR1 and CDR2 (germline): MDHEN, SYDVKM. The CDR3 is 18 amino acids. V gave up 7 bases and J gave up 0 bases; unmatched junction bases: 14. CDR3 residues: CASNHYGTGLYSNQPQHF. CDR3 nucleotide sequence: TGTGCCAGCAACCACTATGGGACAGGACTCTATAGCAATCAGCCCCAGCATTTT.

This clone was seen more than once but under ten times. Other DNA sequences within the sample encode an identical CDR3. The chain combines TRBV28 with TRBJ2-2; D unclear. V shed 4 bases and J shed 5 bases, with 5 bases lying between them. The CDR3 has 12 amino acids. In germline, CDR1 is MDHEN, CDR2 SYDVKM. CDR3 amino acids: CASSSVTGELFF. The CDR3 nucleotides read TGTGCCAGCAGTTCAGTAACCGGGGAGCTGTTTTTT.

The genes are TRBV25-1 and TRBJ2-5; the D gene is possibly TRBD2 (6 bases). Near its end, the DNA agrees better with TRBJ2-7, so the J call may be wrong. In germline, CDR1 is MGHDK, CDR2 SYGVNS. The CDR3 contains 14 residues. CDR3 in DNA: TGTGCCAGCAGTGACGGGACTGCCGCCTACGAGCAGTACTTC. Its translation is CASSDGTAAYEQYF.

The chain has TRBV5-1 and TRBJ2-7; no reliable D call. The germline V gene has CDR1 SGHRS and CDR2 YFSETQ. The CDR3 runs to 14 residues. V was clipped by 0 bases and J by 1 base, with 8 bases between them. CDR3 region: CASSLVQISYEQYF. The DNA of the CDR3 is TGCGCCAGCAGCTTGGTCCAGATTTCCTACGAGCAGTACTTC.

This chain joins TRBV11-2 and TRBJ2-6; D might be TRBD1 or TRBD2, each matching 5 bases. The CDR3 is made up of 17 amino acids. The V end lost 5 bases, the J end lost 4 bases, and 18 bases lay between the germline ends. Germline V gene lookup returns CDR1 SGHAT and CDR2 FQNNGV. CDR3 sequence reads: CASSPGRGARGANVLTF. CDR3 sequence (DNA): TGTGCCAGCAGCCCCGGTCGAGGGGCCCGGGGGGCCAACGTCCTGACTTTC.

In this sample, this clone turned up once. The rearrangement uses TRBV5-6 and TRBJ2-7; perhaps D is TRBD1 or TRBD2 (5 bases each). V was shortened by 3 bases and J by 5 bases, with 12 bases between the two germline ends. The germline gives CDR1 SGHDT, CDR2 YYEEEE. The CDR3 totals 13 residues. CDR3 in DNA: TGTGCCAGCAGCTCCGCTCGGGGCGACGAGCAGTACTTC. Translation: CASSSARGDEQYF.

V usage is TRBV18 and J usage is TRBJ2-5; maybe TRBD1 (6 bases). The ends were cut back, 4 bases at V and 3 bases at J, with 12 bases in the middle. Germline V lookup: CDR1 KGHSH, CDR2 LQKENI. This CDR3 has 14 amino acids. As DNA, the CDR3 is TGTGCCAGCTCACTGGACAGCGGTGAAGAGACCCAGTACTTC. Encoded protein: CASSLDSGEETQYF.

The rearrangement links TRBV5-1 to TRBJ2-5; D not certain. The CDR3 consists of 14 residues. V lost 4 bases to trimming and J lost 5 bases, with 15 bases between them. CDR1 is SGHRS and CDR2 is YFSETQ in the germline V gene. The CDR3 bases are TGCGCCAGCAGCCGTGACACCTCCGGGGAGACCCAGTACTTC. It specifies CASSRDTSGETQYF. The full variable domain, in which reference TRBV5-1 and TRBJ2-5 provide the parts outside the CDR3, is KAGVTQTPRYLIKTRGQQVTLSCSPISGHRSVSWYQQTPGQGLQFLFEYFSETQRNKGNFPGRFSGRQFSNSRSEMNVSTLELGDSALYLCASSRDTSGETQYFGPGTRLLVL.

The rearrangement joins TRBV13 to TRBJ2-3; 12 nucleotides match TRBD2. CDR3 length: 16 amino acids. The trim removed 5 bases at V and 2 bases at J, leaving 5 bases unmatched. Germline V gene lookup returns CDR1 PRHDT and CDR2 FYEKMQ (reference sequence). The CDR3 nucleotides read TGTGCCAGCAGCGCTAGACTAGCGGGAGTCACAGATACGCAGTATTTT. Translated: CASSARLAGVTDTQYF.